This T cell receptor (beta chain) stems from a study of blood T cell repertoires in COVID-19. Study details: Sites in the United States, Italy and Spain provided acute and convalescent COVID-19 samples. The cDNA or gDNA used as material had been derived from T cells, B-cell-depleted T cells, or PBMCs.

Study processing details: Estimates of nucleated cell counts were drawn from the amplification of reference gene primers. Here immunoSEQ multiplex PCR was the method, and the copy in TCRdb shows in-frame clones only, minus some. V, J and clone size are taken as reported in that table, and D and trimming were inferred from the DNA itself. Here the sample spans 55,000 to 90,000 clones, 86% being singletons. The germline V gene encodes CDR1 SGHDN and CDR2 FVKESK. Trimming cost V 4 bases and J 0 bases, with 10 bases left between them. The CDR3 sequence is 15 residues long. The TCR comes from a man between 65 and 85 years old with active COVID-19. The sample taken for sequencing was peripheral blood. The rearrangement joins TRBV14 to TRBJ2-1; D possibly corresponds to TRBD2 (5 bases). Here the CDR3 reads CASSPWEYSYNEQFF. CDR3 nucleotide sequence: TGTGCCAGCAGCCCCTGGGAGTACTCCTACAATGAGCAGTTCTTC.